Listed below are T cell receptor beta chains from one sample, sequenced in a study of blood T cell repertoires in COVID-19. Profiled with immunoSEQ multiplex PCR; TCRdb holds only in-frame clones, not every one. The table has roughly 70,000 clones, about 70% seen once; the top ten hold more than 20%. Sequenced sample: peripheral blood. Receptor source: a man in his fifties or sixties with acute or convalescent COVID-19. CDR3s include the opening cysteine and the closing phenylalanine or tryptophan. Fields, in order: D gene, J gene, V gene, CDR3 length, clone size, CDR3 protein, CDR3 DNA. D genes are given only for firm matches. Size values are once, few and many counts, or a class for expanded clones, and some rows have none.

>.|TRBJ1-5|TRBV18|16|.
CASSSTRGGTGQPQHF
TGTGCCAGCTCATCGACGAGAGGGGGAACAGGGCAGCCCCAGCATTTT
>TRBD2|TRBJ2-1|TRBV18|15|.
CASSPGLAGTYEQFF
TGTGCCAGCTCACCGGGGCTAGCGGGGACCTATGAGCAGTTCTTC
>TRBD2|TRBJ2-5|TRBV5-1|14|.
CASSWEGGRETQYF
TGCGCCAGCAGCTGGGAGGGAGGGAGAGAGACCCAGTACTTC
>TRBD2|TRBJ2-1|TRBV6-5|13|medium-sized
CAGATSGNNEQFF
TGTGCCGGAGCGACTAGCGGAAACAATGAGCAGTTCTTC
>.|TRBJ1-6|TRBV6-2/TRBV6-3|16|.
CASSYDGGTYNSPLHF
TGTGCCAGCAGTTACGACGGGGGAACCTATAATTCACCCCTCCACTTT
>TRBD1|TRBJ2-5|TRBV12-5|14|few
CASGPPTGQETQYF
TGTGCTAGTGGTCCTCCGACAGGGCAAGAGACCCAGTACTTC
>.|TRBJ1-2|TRBV5-1|14|.
CASSLDTTNYGYTF
TGCGCCAGCAGCTTAGACACAACTAACTATGGCTACACCTTC
>.|TRBJ2-1|TRBV6-6|13|.
CASRAGRVNEQFF
TGTGCCAGTCGGGCGGGTAGGGTCAATGAGCAGTTCTTC
>.|TRBJ1-2|TRBV30|15|.
CATYGEGRVFYGYTF
TGTGCCACCTACGGGGAGGGCAGGGTCTTTTATGGCTACACCTTC
>TRBD1|TRBJ2-2|TRBV11-2|16|.
CASSPRTGGDSGELFF
TGTGCCAGCAGCCCAAGGACAGGGGGAGATTCCGGGGAGCTGTTTTTT
>.|TRBJ1-2|TRBV28|13|.
CASIETLGYGYTF
TGTGCCAGCATAGAAACGCTCGGGTATGGCTACACCTTC
>.|TRBJ2-5|TRBV29-1|15|.
CSVPSDTSVQETQYF
TGCAGCGTTCCCTCCGACACCTCGGTTCAAGAGACCCAGTACTTC
>TRBD1|TRBJ1-5|TRBV18|15|.
CASSPSQGVNQPQHF
TGTGCCAGCTCACCAAGCCAGGGGGTGAATCAGCCCCAGCATTTT
>TRBD2|TRBJ2-1|TRBV11-3|14|.
CASSPSGLENEQFF
TGTGCCAGCAGCCCTAGCGGGTTGGAGAATGAGCAGTTCTTC
>.|TRBJ1-4|TRBV9|15|few
CASSLLGFAGEKLFF
TGTGCCAGCAGCCTCTTGGGCTTCGCCGGTGAAAAACTGTTTTTT
>.|TRBJ2-3|TRBV7-7|14|.
CASSLDREADTQYF
TGTGCCAGCAGCTTAGACAGGGAAGCAGATACGCAGTATTTT
>TRBD1|TRBJ1-6|TRBV10-3|13|.
CAITGTDNSPLHF
TGTGCCATCACCGGGACAGATAATTCACCCCTCCACTTT
>.|TRBJ2-1|TRBV10-1|12|few
CASSLGYNEQFF
TGCGCCAGCAGTCTAGGTTACAATGAGCAGTTCTTC
>.|TRBJ2-3|TRBV7-8|14|.
CASSLYRGSDTQYF
TGTGCCAGCAGCTTATATCGGGGGTCAGATACGCAGTATTTT
>TRBD1|TRBJ1-1|TRBV7-9|12|.
CASSLGQGGAFF
TGTGCCAGCAGCTTAGGACAGGGGGGAGCTTTCTTT
>TRBD2|TRBJ2-1|TRBV7-7|15|.
CASSLGIAGGGEQFF
TGTGCCAGCAGCTTAGGTATAGCGGGGGGTGGTGAGCAGTTCTTC
>.|TRBJ2-1|TRBV14|17|.
CASSRYSTGNLYNEQFF
TGTGCCAGCAGCCGTTATTCGACGGGAAACCTTTACAATGAGCAGTTCTTC
>.|TRBJ2-7|TRBV11-2|15|few
CASSFSASVSYEQYF
TGTGCCAGCAGCTTCTCCGCTAGCGTCTCCTACGAGCAGTACTTC
>TRBD2|TRBJ2-1|TRBV7-9|16|.
CASSHGTSGRANEQFF
TGTGCCAGCAGCCATGGGACTAGCGGGAGGGCCAATGAGCAGTTCTTC
>TRBD2|TRBJ2-1|TRBV7-3|15|.
CASSRTSGTTGEQFF
TGTGCCAGCAGCCGGACTAGCGGGACCACGGGGGAGCAGTTCTTC
>.|TRBJ2-5|TRBV10-2|11|.
CASTPGETQYF
TGCGCCAGCACTCCAGGGGAGACCCAGTACTTC
>.|TRBJ2-7|TRBV19|15|once
CASSISPRMAYEQYF
TGTGCCAGTAGTATATCTCCTAGGATGGCCTACGAGCAGTACTTC
>TRBD1|TRBJ2-7|TRBV30|17|few
CAWKGQGARLDSYEQYF
TGTGCCTGGAAGGGACAGGGGGCGCGTCTCGACTCCTACGAGCAGTACTTC
>TRBD1|TRBJ2-1|TRBV24-1|16|.
CATSDFGQGALNEQFF
TGTGCCACCAGTGATTTTGGACAGGGGGCGTTGAATGAGCAGTTCTTC
>.|TRBJ1-3|TRBV30|17|.
CAWSTFSERTGGNTIYF
TGTGCCTGGAGTACCTTCTCTGAAAGAACGGGTGGAAACACCATATATTTT
>TRBD1|TRBJ2-7|TRBV28|15|.
CASSLPGTDPYEQYF
TGTGCCAGCAGCCTTCCTGGGACAGACCCTTACGAGCAGTACTTC
>TRBD1|TRBJ2-2|TRBV27|16|.
CASSSFGQGRTGELFF
TGTGCCAGCAGTTCTTTTGGACAGGGACGAACCGGGGAGCTGTTTTTT
>.|TRBJ1-4|TRBV19|15|.
CASSLTGQTNEKLFF
TGTGCCAGTAGTCTGACAGGCCAAACTAATGAAAAACTGTTTTTT
>.|TRBJ2-5|TRBV5-1|16|.
CASSLNVGRDTETQYF
TGCGCCAGCAGCTTGAACGTCGGGAGAGATACGGAGACCCAGTACTTC
>.|TRBJ2-2|TRBV5-3|12|.
CARSPLGEELFF
TGTGCCAGAAGCCCGCTAGGGGAGGAGCTGTTTTTT
>.|TRBJ1-2|TRBV20-1|16|.
CSASSSTGLVNYGYTF
TGCAGTGCTAGTTCTTCGACAGGTCTGGTCAACTATGGCTACACCTTC
>TRBD2|TRBJ2-1|TRBV7-3|15|.
CASSRTGEGYNEQFF
TGTGCCAGCAGCCGTACGGGGGAGGGCTACAATGAGCAGTTCTTC
>TRBD2|TRBJ2-5|TRBV11-3|15|few
CASSPTLAGVETQYF
TGTGCCAGCAGCCCTACCTTAGCGGGAGTTGAGACCCAGTACTTC
>TRBD2|TRBJ2-5|TRBV5-1|14|once
CASSLEGLAGAQYF
TGCGCCAGCAGCTTGGAGGGACTAGCGGGGGCCCAGTACTTC
>.|TRBJ2-1|TRBV6-5|15|once
CASRTGTLAWDEQFF
TGTGCCAGCAGGACAGGGACACTAGCATGGGATGAGCAGTTCTTC
>TRBD1|TRBJ2-4|TRBV4-1|14|.
CASSLGQVENIQYF
TGCGCCAGCAGCCTGGGACAGGTTGAAAACATTCAGTACTTC
>.|TRBJ2-5|TRBV7-9|14|.
CASSLGRGFETQYF
TGTGCCAGCAGCTTAGGGCGGGGATTCGAGACCCAGTACTTC
>.|TRBJ2-1|TRBV27|16|.
CASSLQGGGLWNEQFF
TGTGCCAGCAGTTTACAAGGCGGCGGGCTGTGGAATGAGCAGTTCTTC
>.|TRBJ2-3|TRBV9|12|.
CASSAPGDTQYF
TGTGCCAGCAGCGCCCCGGGTGATACGCAGTATTTT
>.|TRBJ1-2|TRBV7-2|13|few
CASSLPVIYGYTF
TGTGCCAGCAGCTTACCGGTAATTTATGGCTACACCTTC
>.|TRBJ1-6|TRBV5-1|13|.
CASSLAGNSPLHF
TGCGCCAGCAGCTTGGCAGGCAATTCACCCCTCCACTTT
>.|TRBJ1-2|TRBV2|12|.
CASRFTNYGYTF
TGTGCCAGCAGGTTCACTAACTATGGCTACACCTTC
>.|TRBJ1-6|TRBV5-1|16|.
CASSSTGSSYNSPLHF
TGCGCCAGCAGCTCCACAGGGAGCTCCTATAATTCACCCCTCCACTTT
>.|TRBJ1-4|TRBV7-9|13|.
CASSLDSNEKLFF
TGTGCCAGCAGCTTAGACTCAAATGAAAAACTGTTTTTT
>TRBD2|TRBJ2-1|TRBV5-1|15|.
CASSLGLAGERNSFF
TGCGCCAGCAGCTTGGGACTAGCGGGAGAAAGGAATTCATTCTTC
>.|TRBJ1-3|TRBV7-9|12|.
CASSGPGNTIYF
TGTGCCAGCTCAGGGCCTGGAAACACCATATATTTT
>TRBD1|TRBJ2-3|TRBV4-1|16|.
CASSQTGTGDTDTQYF
TGCGCCAGCAGCCAAACCGGGACAGGGGACACAGATACGCAGTATTTT
>.|TRBJ2-7|TRBV18|11|.
CASSPGDEQYF
TGTGCCAGCTCGCCCGGGGACGAGCAGTACTTC
>.|TRBJ1-3|TRBV3-1/TRBV3-2|17|many
CASSQDWQGGGGNTIYF
TGTGCCAGCAGCCAAGATTGGCAGGGAGGTGGAGGAAACACCATATATTTT
>TRBD2|TRBJ2-1|TRBV7-2|15|.
CASSSVGLGDNEQFF
TGTGCCAGCAGCTCCGTGGGACTAGGGGACAATGAGCAGTTCTTC
>TRBD1|TRBJ1-4|TRBV6-5|13|.
CASRRTGNEKLFF
TGTGCCAGCAGGCGGACAGGGAATGAAAAACTGTTTTTT
>TRBD2|TRBJ2-1|TRBV5-1|17|.
CASSLGSGSGSYNEQFF
TGCGCCAGCAGCTTGGGTAGCGGGAGTGGGTCCTACAATGAGCAGTTCTTC
>.|TRBJ2-4|TRBV19|14|.
CASKVSGAKNIQYF
TGTGCCAGTAAAGTGAGCGGGGCCAAAAACATTCAGTACTTC
>.|TRBJ2-3|TRBV9|14|.
CASSVTSLPDTQYF
TGTGCCAGCAGCGTAACTAGTCTTCCAGATACGCAGTATTTT
>.|TRBJ2-1|TRBV28|12|.
CASSFNGNEQFF
TGTGCCAGCAGTTTTAACGGTAATGAGCAGTTCTTC